This T cell receptor (beta chain) was identified during a study of CD8+CD57+ T cells in acquired aplastic anemia. Study as a whole: Mean DNA quantity obtained from sorted CD4+ and CD8+ cells was approximately 3 ug. General observations from the study: Patients did not significantly differ from controls in CD8+ Simpson's diversity. Both patients and controls carried the same twenty-nine CD8+ CDR3 sequences.

TCR beta VDJ and CDR3 were profiled, and genomic DNA was the template. TCRdb used MiXCR to reprocess the reads, holding one entry per CDR3 protein. There are about 210,000 distinct CDR3 sequences in the sample; roughly 57% occur only once, and about 29% lies in the top ten. Turning to this clonotype: Its antigen is unidentified.

Germline V gene lookup returns CDR1 SGHVS and CDR2 FQNEAQ. The CDR3 length is 15 residues. Trimming took 7 bases from V and 6 from J; bases not matched to a gene: 12. The sample was sorted CD4+, CD8+, or CD8+CD57+ T cells (not recorded which) from PBMCs. This chain links TRBV7-8 with TRBJ2-5; 9 bases match TRBD1. The TCR originated in a human donor in good health. The CDR3, as DNA: TGTGCCAGCAATAATTGGGACAGGGTTGGAAAGACCCAGTACTTC. Protein: CASNNWDRVGKTQYF. Full variable domain (missing parts from reference TRBV7-8 and TRBJ2-5): GAGVSQSPRYKVAKRGQDVALRCDPISGHVSLFWYQQALGQGPEFLTYFQNEAQLDKSGLPSDRFFAERPEGSVSTLKIQRTQQEDSAVYLCASNNWDRVGKTQYFGPGTRLLVL.